This TCR beta chain was sequenced during a study of blood T cell repertoires in COVID-19. The protocol was immunoSEQ multiplex PCR, while the TCRdb copy is restricted to in-frame clones and leaves out a portion. This table holds 240,000 or so clones, around three quarters found once. V lost 3 bases and J lost 0; bases outside the gene matches: 3. The CDR3 sequence is 16 residues long. The V gene's germline CDR1 is SGHRS and CDR2 YFSETQ. The sample consisted of peripheral blood. The TCR was taken from a woman of 80 years or more with acute or convalescent COVID-19. This rearrangement joins TRBV5-1 to TRBJ1-1; 12 bases match TRBD1. CDR3 in amino acids: CASSWGQGALNTEAFF. In nucleotides, the CDR3 is TGCGCCAGCAGCTGGGGACAGGGGGCTTTGAACACTGAAGCTTTCTTT.